The T cell receptor (beta chain) under discussion was sequenced for a study of T cells in Graves' hyperthyroidism and ophthalmopathy. Turning to the study itself: Blood from the periphery was taken at initial diagnosis, before any treatment.

V gave up 2 bases and J gave up 4 bases, with 9 bases separating them. The length of the CDR3 is 14 residues. CDR1 and CDR2 from the germline V gene are MNHEY and SVGEGT. Researchers defined stable Graves' hyperthyroidism as no ophthalmopathy progression within 18 months. The hyperthyroidism patients had all been newly diagnosed, and their disease duration was under 2 months. Their ages ranged from 18 to 65 years. In making diagnoses, clinical symptoms, serum thyroxine and TRAb, thyroid ultrasound and orbital computed tomography were all used. RNA transcripts served as the template for amplifying TCR beta CDR3 regions. A first-round RT-PCR of the TCR CDR3 used the HTBI primer set. From the multiplex PCR reads, TCRdb called clonotypes with MiXCR, one entry per CDR3 protein. The data contain 350,000 to 400,000 distinct CDR3 sequences, 11% to 15% of them seen just once; the ten biggest clones take up about 10%.

This clonotype was seen more than once but under ten times. The chain employs TRBV6-2 or TRBV6-3 and TRBJ1-3; D remains unclear. The material sequenced was blood. The sequence came from a woman aged 55-70 years with Graves' hyperthyroidism. As DNA, the CDR3 is TGTGCCAGCAGTTACGACACTCGAGGAAACACCATATATTTT. Amino acid sequence: CASSYDTRGNTIYF.